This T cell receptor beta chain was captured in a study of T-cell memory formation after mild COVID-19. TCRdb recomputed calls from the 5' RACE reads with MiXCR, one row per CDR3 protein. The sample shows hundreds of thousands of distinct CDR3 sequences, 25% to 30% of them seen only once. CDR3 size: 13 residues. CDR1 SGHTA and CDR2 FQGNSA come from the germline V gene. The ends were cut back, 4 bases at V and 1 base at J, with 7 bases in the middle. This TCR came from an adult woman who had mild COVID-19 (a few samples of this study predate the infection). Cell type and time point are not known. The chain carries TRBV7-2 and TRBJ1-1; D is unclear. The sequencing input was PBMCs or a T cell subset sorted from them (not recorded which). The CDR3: CASSWTENTEAFF. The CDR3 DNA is TGTGCCAGCAGCTGGACGGAGAACACTGAAGCTTTCTTT. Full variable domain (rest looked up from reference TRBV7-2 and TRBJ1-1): GAGVSQSPSNKVTEKGKDVELRCDPISGHTALYWYRQSLGQGLEFLIYFQGNSAPDKSGLPSDRFSAERTGGSVSTLTIQRTQQEDSAVYLCASSWTENTEAFFGQGTRLTVV.